A selection of T cell receptor beta chains follows, all from one sample in a study of blood T cells in healthy people across ages. TCRdb analysed the 5' RACE reads with MiXCR anew, one entry per CDR3 protein. The table lists fewer than 2,000,000 distinct CDR3 sequences, approximately 39% of them singletons. The sequenced sample consisted of blood. The receptor set was obtained from a human donor in good health. The CDR3 runs from the conserved cysteine through the conserved F or W. D genes are given only for firm matches. Size values are once, few and many counts, or a class for expanded clones, and some rows have none.

len	v_gene	d_gene	abundance	j_gene	CDR3aa	CDR3nt
16	TRBV6-5	-	few	TRBJ2-7	CASSYSGGRGSYEQYF	TGTGCCAGCAGTTACTCTGGGGGGCGAGGGTCCTACGAGCAGTACTTC
14	TRBV4-3	-	-	TRBJ1-2	CASSPGEGHYGYTF	TGCGCCAGCAGTCCGGGTGAGGGGCACTATGGCTACACCTTC
13	TRBV6-6	-	-	TRBJ1-1	CASQWGGNTEAFF	TGTGCCAGTCAGTGGGGGGGGAACACTGAAGCTTTCTTT
15	TRBV28	-	-	TRBJ2-1	CASSLSRDTYNEQFF	TGTGCCAGCAGTTTGTCCCGGGACACGTACAATGAGCAGTTCTTC
15	TRBV7-2	TRBD2	-	TRBJ2-3	CASSLALAGQDTQYF	TGTGCCAGCAGCTTAGCCCTAGCGGGGCAAGATACGCAGTATTTT
15	TRBV7-2	TRBD1	few	TRBJ1-1	CASSLTGGAYTEAFF	TGTGCCAGCAGCTTAACAGGGGGCGCATACACTGAAGCTTTCTTT
13	TRBV29-1	-	-	TRBJ1-2	CSVARDGDYGYTF	TGCAGCGTTGCGAGGGACGGGGACTATGGCTACACCTTC
16	TRBV5-1	TRBD2	-	TRBJ2-7	CASSLGGGRGSYEQYF	TGCGCCAGCAGCTTGGGCGGGGGTCGAGGATCCTACGAGCAGTACTTC
15	TRBV7-9	-	-	TRBJ2-1	CASSLALRQGDQQFF	TGTGCCAGCAGCTTAGCACTTCGTCAGGGCGATCAGCAGTTCTTC
14	TRBV6-1	-	-	TRBJ2-1	CASSESPRGNEQFF	TGTGCCAGCAGTGAAAGCCCCCGGGGGAATGAGCAGTTCTTC
15	TRBV5-1	-	-	TRBJ2-3	CASSLDYQSTGTQYF	TGCGCCAGCAGCTTGGACTACCAAAGCACAGGTACGCAGTATTTT
12	TRBV12-3/TRBV12-4	-	-	TRBJ1-2	CAGSFSYGGYTF	TGTGCCGGCAGTTTCTCGTACGGCGGCTACACCTTC
13	TRBV2	-	many	TRBJ2-7	CASAMAMGREQYF	TGTGCCAGCGCCATGGCCATGGGGAGGGAGCAGTACTTC
14	TRBV12-3/TRBV12-4	-	few	TRBJ1-5	CASSSGRGTQPQHF	TGTGCCAGCAGTTCCGGACGGGGGACTCAGCCCCAGCATTTT
16	TRBV4-1	-	-	TRBJ2-2	CASSQGSGWEVGELFF	TGCGCCAGCAGCCAAGGGTCTGGGTGGGAGGTCGGGGAGCTGTTTTTT
11	TRBV20-1	-	many	TRBJ2-1	CSASSGDEQFF	TGCAGTGCTAGTTCGGGGGATGAGCAGTTCTTC
14	TRBV5-4	-	-	TRBJ2-5	CASSLESGLETQYF	TGTGCCAGCAGCTTGGAGTCGGGCTTAGAGACCCAGTACTTC
17	TRBV11-2	TRBD1	-	TRBJ1-3	CASSLVAAGGSGNTIYF	TGTGCCAGCAGCTTAGTTGCGGCAGGGGGCTCTGGAAACACCATATATTTT
14	TRBV4-3	-	few	TRBJ1-2	CASSQEQGDYGYTF	TGCGCCAGCAGCCAAGAACAGGGTGATTATGGCTACACCTTC
13	TRBV6-6	-	-	TRBJ2-5	CASSYSPWLGQYF	TGTGCCAGCAGTTACTCCCCATGGTTGGGGCAGTACTTC
16	TRBV14	-	few	TRBJ2-7	CASSPLSGGHTYEQYF	TGTGCCAGCAGCCCCTTGTCGGGGGGCCATACCTACGAGCAGTACTTC
14	TRBV7-8	TRBD1	-	TRBJ2-7	CASSNWTGAYEQYF	TGTGCCAGCAGCAACTGGACAGGGGCCTACGAGCAGTACTTC
13	TRBV10-3	-	-	TRBJ2-5	CAISDPDYLRRFF	TGTGCCATCAGTGACCCCGATTACCTTAGGCGGTTCTTC
14	TRBV9	TRBD1	-	TRBJ1-4	CASSAGGWNEKLFF	TGTGCCAGCAGCGCAGGGGGTTGGAATGAAAAACTGTTTTTT
17	TRBV4-3	TRBD1	few	TRBJ2-1	CASSQFWGTGSYNEQFF	TGCGCCAGCAGCCAGTTCTGGGGGACAGGGTCCTACAATGAGCAGTTCTTC
12	TRBV12-3/TRBV12-4	-	many	TRBJ1-2	CASSLLGRGYTF	TGTGCCAGCAGCCTCCTCGGCCGTGGCTACACCTTC
15	TRBV12-3/TRBV12-4	TRBD2	few	TRBJ2-5	CASSFTGGWGETQYF	TGTGCCAGCAGTTTTACGGGGGGGTGGGGAGAGACCCAGTACTTC
16	TRBV6-6	TRBD1	-	TRBJ1-1	CASRDRDRGSWGEAFF	TGTGCCAGCAGGGACCGGGACAGGGGATCGTGGGGTGAAGCTTTCTTT
14	TRBV4-3	-	-	TRBJ1-2	CASSPVGARYGYTF	TGCGCCAGCAGCCCGGTTGGGGCTCGCTATGGCTACACCTTC
13	TRBV12-3/TRBV12-4	-	-	TRBJ2-5	CASSPGMGKTQYF	TGTGCCAGCAGTCCAGGGATGGGTAAGACCCAGTACTTC
12	TRBV30	-	-	TRBJ2-1	CAWSFSPNEQFF	TGTGCCTGGAGTTTTAGCCCCAATGAGCAGTTCTTC
15	TRBV24-1	TRBD1	many	TRBJ1-2	CATSDTTGGIYGYTF	TGTGCCACCAGTGATACGACAGGGGGGATCTATGGCTACACCTTC
16	TRBV4-3	TRBD2	-	TRBJ2-7	CDSSQDRQRGLYEQYF	TGCGACAGCAGCCAAGACCGTCAGCGGGGGCTCTACGAGCAGTACTTC
15	TRBV9	TRBD2	many	TRBJ2-7	CASSGASGFSYEQYF	TGTGCCAGCAGCGGGGCTAGCGGTTTCTCCTACGAGCAGTACTTC
13	TRBV12-3/TRBV12-4	TRBD2	-	TRBJ2-7	CASANGGAREQYF	TGTGCCAGCGCTAACGGGGGGGCTCGGGAGCAGTACTTC
12	TRBV20-1	-	few	TRBJ1-4	CSAGYLNEKLFF	TGCAGTGCGGGGTACCTTAATGAAAAACTGTTTTTT
14	TRBV12-3/TRBV12-4	TRBD1	-	TRBJ2-1	CASSFGDRVERQFF	TGTGCCAGCAGTTTTGGCGACAGGGTGGAAAGGCAGTTCTTC
16	TRBV12-3/TRBV12-4	TRBD2	-	TRBJ2-3	CASSLSSGLHTDTQYF	TGTGCCAGCAGTTTATCTAGCGGGCTGCACACAGATACGCAGTATTTT
17	TRBV7-6	TRBD1	few	TRBJ1-2	CASSHVGDRGEDYGYTF	TGTGCCAGCAGCCATGTAGGGGACAGGGGAGAGGACTATGGCTACACCTTC